The rows below give T cell receptor beta chains drawn from one sample of a study of graft-versus-host responses after intestinal transplantation. Assay used: immunoSEQ multiplex PCR; TCRdb lists only in-frame clones, some missing. In the table there are around 15,000 clones, 70% of which are singletons. The material was ileum tissue, obtained around 720 days after intestinal transplantation. Receptors originate from a human patient who received an intestinal transplant, so some T cells may come from the graft donor. Both conserved end residues are part of each CDR3. D genes are given only for firm matches. Clone size is not always given. Where it is, it says once, few, many or a class for expanded clones.

abundance	v_gene	j_gene	d_gene	CDR3aa	CDR3nt
-	TRBV6-6	TRBJ2-7	TRBD1	CASSDGTGGSYEQYF	TGTGCCAGCAGCGACGGGACAGGCGGCTCCTACGAGCAGTACTTC
-	TRBV5-1	TRBJ2-1	-	CASSFPRLPYNEQFF	TGCGCCAGCAGCTTTCCGAGACTTCCCTACAATGAGCAGTTCTTC
-	TRBV6-1	TRBJ2-7	TRBD2	CASSEPLAGYEQYF	TGTGCCAGCAGTGAACCACTAGCGGGATACGAGCAGTACTTC
-	TRBV10-3	TRBJ1-4	-	CAISGGADEKLFF	TGTGCCATCAGTGGGGGAGCAGATGAAAAACTGTTTTTT
-	TRBV2	TRBJ2-1	TRBD2	CASSRSGGSYNEQFF	TGTGCCAGCAGTAGATCCGGGGGGTCCTACAATGAGCAGTTCTTC
few	TRBV11-2	TRBJ1-5	TRBD1	CASSSRQGDQPQHF	TGTGCCAGCAGCTCCAGACAGGGGGATCAGCCCCAGCATTTT
-	TRBV28	TRBJ2-7	TRBD2	CASSSSTSGGPISSYEQYF	TGTGCCAGCAGTTCCTCGACTAGCGGGGGCCCGATTAGCTCCTACGAGCAGTACTTC
-	TRBV21-1	TRBJ2-7	-	CASSRDREKVQYF	TGTGCCAGCAGCCGGGACAGGGAAAAGGTGCAGTACTTC
-	TRBV5-8	TRBJ2-5	TRBD2	CASSLRNSGGKETQYF	TGTGCCAGCAGCTTACGGAATAGCGGGGGGAAAGAGACCCAGTACTTC
-	TRBV29-1	TRBJ2-1	-	CSVRRHSYNEQFF	TGCAGCGTCCGACGCCACTCCTACAATGAGCAGTTCTTC
-	TRBV5-1	TRBJ2-3	-	CASSLSTGKLTDTQYF	TGCGCCAGCAGCTTGTCGACTGGCAAGCTCACAGATACGCAGTATTTT
few	TRBV5-4	TRBJ2-7	TRBD2	CASSPQLAGFLEQYF	TGTGCCAGCAGTCCCCAACTAGCGGGATTCCTCGAGCAGTACTTC
-	TRBV28	TRBJ1-1	-	CASGSQGGRSTEAFF	TGTGCCAGCGGCTCGCAGGGTGGGAGAAGCACTGAAGCTTTCTTT